The 21 T cell receptor beta chains below all came from one sample that was sequenced in a study of T cell repertoires in cytomegalovirus infection. TCRdb fed the reads into MiXCR, producing one record per CDR3 protein. This table has fewer than 300,000 distinct CDR3 sequences, 20% to 30% appearing once. Sequences were obtained from PBMCs. The receptors come from a human donor in good health (CMV status not recorded). Some clones in this sample may be carry-over from other donors' samples.

The chain joins TRBV12-3 or TRBV12-4 to TRBJ1-2, with 8 positions matching TRBD1. J gave up 8 bases and V 6 bases, and 8 bases lay outside the gene matches. This CDR3 contains 13 residues. The DNA for the CDR3 is TGTGCCAGCAGGAGACAGGGGTTGGACGGCTACACCTTC. As protein: CASRRQGLDGYTF.

The V call is TRBV20-1, the J call TRBJ1-5; possibly TRBD1 for D (5 bases). The CDR3 runs 14 residues. V lost 0 bases and J lost 4, with 10 bases in between. Germline assignment: CDR1 DFQATT and CDR2 SNEGSKA (reference sequence). CDR3 coding DNA: TGCAGTGCTAGAGATCAGGGTATGAATCAGCCCCAGCATTTT. This codes for CSARDQGMNQPQHF.

The V call is TRBV6-6, the J call TRBJ1-1; D is ambiguous. The CDR3 is 11 residues long. Trimming removed 7 bases at V and 7 bases at J, with 10 bases between. Germline-derived CDR1 and CDR2 are MNHNY and SVGAGI (reference sequence). The CDR3: CASKREFEAFF. Written as DNA, the CDR3 is TGTGCCAGCAAAAGAGAATTTGAAGCTTTCTTT.

This clonotype was observed at least ten times. The chain combines TRBV12-3 or TRBV12-4 with TRBJ1-2; D unresolved. CDR3 length: 14 residues. Trimming shortened V by 3 bases and J by 8 bases, and 16 bases separated the two germline ends. The CDR3 nucleotides read TGTGCCAGCAGTTTTAGTTTGGACCGGGCAGGCTACACCTTC. This sequence encodes CASSFSLDRAGYTF.

J is TRBJ1-1 and V is TRBV5-1, with TRBD1 matching 9 bases. V gave up 4 bases and J gave up 3 bases; unmatched junction bases: 7. CDR1 and CDR2 from the germline V gene are SGHRS and YFSETQ. The CDR3 length is 15 residues. The CDR3 sequence is CASSPRTGEDTEAFF. The CDR3 coding sequence is TGCGCCAGCAGCCCGAGGACAGGGGAGGACACTGAAGCTTTCTTT. The variable domain in full, with the rest retrieved from reference TRBV5-1 and TRBJ1-1, is KAGVTQTPRYLIKTRGQQVTLSCSPISGHRSVSWYQQTPGQGLQFLFEYFSETQRNKGNFPGRFSGRQFSNSRSEMNVSTLELGDSALYLCASSPRTGEDTEAFFGQGTRLTVV.

This clonotype turned up a few times. This CDR3 reads CASSYRTGVFYEQYF. DNA of the CDR3: TGTGCCAGCAGCTACCGGACAGGAGTCTTCTACGAGCAGTACTTC. The chain has TRBV7-9 and TRBJ2-7, with 7 bases fitting TRBD1. The V segment lost 4 bases and the J segment 3 bases; nucleotides outside the gene matches: 9. Germline V CDR1 and CDR2: SEHNR, FQNEAQ (reference sequence). The CDR3 runs to 15 residues.

The J gene is TRBJ2-2, the V gene TRBV12-3 or TRBV12-4; D is unresolved. The length of the CDR3 is 14 residues. V was cut by 3 bases and J by 2 bases, with 7 bases left in between. CDR3 sequence: CASSLNTNTGELFF. The CDR3 DNA follows: TGTGCCAGCAGTTTGAACACCAACACCGGGGAGCTGTTTTTT.

The V call is TRBV11-2, the J call TRBJ1-6, with D tentatively TRBD1 (6 bases). With 1 base removed from V and 10 bases from J, the gap between germline ends came to 11 bases. Germline loops: CDR1 SGHAT, CDR2 FQNNGV. This CDR3 spans 14 amino acids. The DNA for the CDR3 is TGTGCCAGCAGCTTAGCAGGGGCTCGGTCACCCCTCCACTTT. Translated, it gives CASSLAGARSPLHF.

This clonotype was recorded at least ten times. The chain carries TRBV28 and TRBJ2-4; no firm D call. The CDR3 covers 14 residues. Per the germline V gene, CDR1 is MDHEN and CDR2 is SYDVKM. Trimming left V 1 base short and J 6 bases short, with 10 bases between. CDR3 bases: TGTGCCAGCAGTTTATTGGTAGGACCAAACATTCAGTACTTC. This codes for CASSLLVGPNIQYF. The full variable domain, completed using reference TRBV28 and TRBJ2-4, is DVKVTQSSRYLVKRTGEKVFLECVQDMDHENMFWYRQDPGLGLRLIYFSYDVKMKEKGDIPEGYSVSREKKERFSLILESASTNQTSMYLCASSLLVGPNIQYFGAGTRLSVL.

This clonotype was recorded only once. The V gene is TRBV4-3, the J gene TRBJ2-3; D gene uncertain. Trimming cost V 8 bases and J 9 bases, with 3 bases left between them. Germline CDR1 is LGHNA and CDR2 is YSLEER. The CDR3 has 8 amino acids. CDR3 region: CASRTQYF. The CDR3 nucleotides are TGCGCCAGCCGGACGCAGTATTTT.

In this sample, this clonotype turned up many times. V gene TRBV12-5 combines with J gene TRBJ2-2; 7 bases are shared with TRBD2. This CDR3 has 14 residues. The J segment lost 7 bases and the V segment lost 7 bases, leaving 9 bases of the junction unmatched. CDR1 and CDR2 (germline): LGHNT, FRNRAP. In DNA form, the CDR3 reads TGTGCTAGTGCCCTGGGGGGGTTAGGCGGGGAGCTGTTTTTT. As protein: CASALGGLGGELFF.

The gene calls are TRBV20-1 and TRBJ2-3; unclear D gene. From germline, CDR1 is DFQATT and CDR2 SNEGSKA (reference sequence). This CDR3 region has 14 residues. V lost 0 bases and J 1 base, leaving 8 bases between the germline ends. The CDR3 DNA sequence: TGCAGTGCTAGAGATCAGGCAGGCACAGATACGCAGTATTTT. This gives the protein CSARDQAGTDTQYF.

V gene TRBV11-2 combines with J gene TRBJ2-1; D is possibly TRBD2 (5 bases). Germline V gene data show CDR1 as SGHAT and CDR2 as FQNNGV. V was clipped by 8 bases and J by 6 bases, with 17 bases between them. CDR3 length: 14 amino acids. The CDR3 region is CASLRVGLFNEQFF. The CDR3, as DNA: TGTGCCAGCCTGCGGGTCGGGCTGTTCAATGAGCAGTTCTTC.

CDR3 coding DNA: TGTGCCAGCAGTCCCGGGACAGGGCCCTATGGCTACACCTTC. The encoded protein is CASSPGTGPYGYTF. This chain uses TRBV28 with TRBJ1-2, with 9 bases fitting TRBD1. Germline assignment: CDR1 MDHEN and CDR2 SYDVKM. Trimming at V came to 5 bases and at J to 4 bases, leaving 5 bases not matched to a gene. The CDR3 is 14 amino acids.

This chain links TRBV28 with TRBJ1-5; D may be TRBD1 (6 bases). Trimming cost V 6 bases and J 5 bases, with 14 bases left between them. Germline CDR1 and CDR2: MDHEN and SYDVKM. CDR3 length equals 14 residues. The DNA for the CDR3 is TGTGCCAGCAGAGACTTGGCAGGGGATCAGCCCCAGCATTTT. This codes for CASRDLAGDQPQHF.

This clonotype was counted only a few times. This chain connects TRBV2 to TRBJ1-5; D may be TRBD1 (6 bases). Trimming took off 1 base at V and 4 bases at J, with 11 bases between the two ends. This CDR3 is built from 15 residues. CDR1 is SNHLY, CDR2 FYNNEI, per germline. The CDR3 region is CASSEGQGQNQPQHF. The CDR3 nucleotides are TGTGCCAGCAGTGAAGGGCAGGGGCAGAATCAGCCCCAGCATTTT. The variable domain in full, with the rest retrieved from reference TRBV2 and TRBJ1-5, is EPEVTQTPSHQVTQMGQEVILRCVPISNHLYFYWYRQILGQKVEFLVSFYNNEISEKSEIFDDQFSVERPDGSNFTLKIRSTKLEDSAMYFCASSEGQGQNQPQHFGDGTRLSIL.

This clonotype was seen a few times. In DNA form, the CDR3 reads TGCGCCAGCAGCCCCCCGGGGTCCGTGAACACTGAAGCTTTCTTT. Translated, it gives CASSPPGSVNTEAFF. The rearrangement uses TRBV5-1 and TRBJ1-1; D remains ambiguous. V was clipped by 4 bases and J by 0 bases, with 13 bases between them. Germline values: CDR1 SGHRS, CDR2 YFSETQ. The CDR3 has 15 amino acids.

The table lists this clonotype with many counts. The chain joins TRBV28 to TRBJ2-2; D is unclear. Germline CDR1 is MDHEN and CDR2 is SYDVKM. This CDR3 comprises 12 residues. The V and J ends lost 4 bases and 6 bases respectively, with 6 bases between them. The CDR3 nucleotides are TGTGCCAGCAGTTCGACGTCCGGGGAGCTGTTTTTT. Protein: CASSSTSGELFF.

The chain uses TRBV14 and TRBJ2-3; D may match TRBD1 or TRBD2 (5 bases each). Germline V gene data show CDR1 as SGHDN and CDR2 as FVKESK. With 4 bases removed from V and 1 base from J, the gap between germline ends came to 18 bases. The CDR3 extends over 17 amino acids. This CDR3 reads CASSPGDLARGTDTQYF. CDR3 DNA: TGTGCCAGCAGCCCCGGGGACCTGGCACGAGGCACAGATACGCAGTATTTT.

This clonotype occurred a few times. The rearrangement links TRBV7-9 to TRBJ2-7, with TRBD2 identical over 9 bases. In germline, CDR1 is SEHNR, CDR2 FQNEAQ (reference sequence). J gave up 4 bases and V 6 bases, and 16 bases lay outside the gene matches. The CDR3 is 17 amino acids. CDR3 coding DNA: TGTGCCAGCAGTTCCAGCCCCCCAGGACTAGCGCAGTACGAGCAGTACTTC. This gives the protein CASSSSPPGLAQYEQYF.

This rearrangement joins TRBV6-2 or TRBV6-3 to TRBJ2-3; no reliable D call. Trimming stripped 6 bases from V and 4 bases from J, with 8 bases between. Germline V gives CDR1 MNHEY, CDR2 SVGEGT. The CDR3 extends over 12 amino acids. CDR3 loop: CASRRLPDTQYF. DNA for the CDR3: TGTGCCAGCAGACGACTCCCAGATACGCAGTATTTT.